This T cell receptor (beta chain) originates from a study of CD8 T cells in ankylosing spondylitis. Study conclusions and caveats: Within ankylosing spondylitis blood, a TCR beta motif made up of roughly eight highly homologous variants appeared to be characteristic.

This CDR3 spans 13 amino acids. V was clipped by 8 bases and J by 3 bases, with 16 bases between them. Germline V gene sequence: CDR1 DFQATT, CDR2 SNEGSKA (reference sequence). This clonotype was seen at least ten times. Its antigen is not identified. Via MiXCR, TCRdb re-called the 5' RACE reads, giving one row per CDR3 protein. This repertoire shows 800,000 to 900,000 distinct CDR3 sequences, approximately 10% found once; its top ten account for approximately 0.51%. The sequence was obtained from a male donor with ankylosing spondylitis. The chain is built from TRBV20-1 and TRBJ1-2; the D is unclear. Sequencing was performed on blood, either unsorted or a sorted T cell fraction (not recorded which). CDR3 loop: CSSKSDGDYGYTF. In DNA form, the CDR3 reads TGCAGTAGCAAGTCCGACGGGGACTATGGCTACACCTTC.